Following are 27 T cell receptor beta chains from one sample sequenced in a study of monozygotic twins with inflammatory bowel disease. TCRdb processed the 5' RACE reads again and assigns one entry to each CDR3 protein, with no DNA. The data include 95,000 to 110,000 distinct CDR3 sequences; the top ten clones carry approximately 2%. The material sequenced was blood. These receptors all come from a human donor with ulcerative colitis or Crohn's disease, or a healthy co-twin of an affected twin (not recorded which).

This chain joins TRBV6-1 and TRBJ2-2; TCRdb indicates TRBD1, and absent DNA this call remains unverified. This CDR3 contains 14 residues. CDR1 is MNHNS and CDR2 is SASEGT in the germline V gene. The CDR3 spells CASSRDPNTGELFF.

This chain connects TRBV12-3 or TRBV12-4 to TRBJ2-1; TCRdb reports TRBD1, a call that lacks DNA to check it against. This CDR3 is built from 11 residues. CDR3 in amino acids: CASGQTNEQFF.

V gene TRBV6-5 combines with J gene TRBJ2-7. Germline CDR1 is MNHEY and CDR2 is SVGAGI. There are 11 residues in the CDR3. The CDR3 loop is CASSSTYEQYF.

The CDR3 sequence is CASNVQAATNEKLFF. This chain connects TRBV5-1 to TRBJ1-4; TCRdb names TRBD1, which stays unverified in the absence of DNA. The CDR3 consists of 15 residues. Looked up from germline, CDR1 is SGHRS and CDR2 is YFSETQ. Full variable domain (rest looked up from reference TRBV5-1 and TRBJ1-4): KAGVTQTPRYLIKTRGQQVTLSCSPISGHRSVSWYQQTPGQGLQFLFEYFSETQRNKGNFPGRFSGRQFSNSRSEMNVSTLELGDSALYLCASNVQAATNEKLFFGSGTQLSVL.

This CDR3 is CASSIQGASYTGELFF. This sequence joins TRBV4-3 and TRBJ2-2; TCRdb proposes TRBD1, but this gene call is untestable without DNA. The CDR3 is 16 residues long. The germline V gene has CDR1 LGHNA and CDR2 YSLEER.

The J gene is TRBJ1-1, the V gene TRBV12-3 or TRBV12-4; checking the TCRdb D call of TRBD1 is not possible without DNA. The CDR3 runs 14 residues. The CDR3 protein is CASSLGQLNTEAFF.

The J gene is TRBJ2-1, the V gene TRBV20-1; the TCRdb D gene call, TRBD2, has no DNA to confirm it. Germline V gives CDR1 DFQATT, CDR2 SNEGSKA (reference sequence). The CDR3 contains 14 residues. CDR3 residues: CSATSGLRDNEQFF.

The rearrangement links TRBV28 to TRBJ2-7. Germline values: CDR1 MDHEN, CDR2 SYDVKM. The CDR3 is 14 amino acids. CDR3 region: CASSFWEGSDEQYF.

This chain joins TRBV12-3 or TRBV12-4 and TRBJ2-7; no DNA is available, so the TRBD1 call from TCRdb remains unchecked. This CDR3 contains 16 residues. The CDR3 here is CASSPLGRTGSYEQYF.

This chain links TRBV20-1 with TRBJ2-7; the TCRdb D gene call, TRBD2, has no DNA to confirm it. This CDR3 contains 13 residues. The germline gives CDR1 DFQATT, CDR2 SNEGSKA (reference sequence). CDR3: CSARADYFYEQYF.

The chain uses TRBV6-2 or TRBV6-3 and TRBJ1-2; absent DNA, TCRdb's TRBD1 call cannot be checked. The germline CDR1 and CDR2 sequences are MNHEY and SVGEGT. This CDR3 spans 20 amino acids. The CDR3 is CASSYSMSGTYPRLHYGYTF.

This sequence joins TRBV11-2 and TRBJ2-4; the TCRdb call, TRBD1, lacks DNA for checking. Germline V gene data show CDR1 as SGHAT and CDR2 as FQNNGV. The CDR3 contains 19 residues. The CDR3 here is CASSSYGTGRSLAKNIQYF. The whole variable domain, remainder taken from reference TRBV11-2 and TRBJ2-4, is EAGVAQSPRYKIIEKRQSVAFWCNPISGHATLYWYQQILGQGPKLLIQFQNNGVVDDSQLPKDRFSAERLKGVDSTLKIQPAKLEDSAVYLCASSSYGTGRSLAKNIQYFGAGTRLSVL.

The V gene is TRBV5-1, the J gene TRBJ2-2. This CDR3 has 16 amino acids. Germline loops: CDR1 SGHRS, CDR2 YFSETQ. The CDR3 protein is CASSSARGARTGELFF. The entire variable domain, with the rest obtained from reference TRBV5-1 and TRBJ2-2, is as follows: KAGVTQTPRYLIKTRGQQVTLSCSPISGHRSVSWYQQTPGQGLQFLFEYFSETQRNKGNFPGRFSGRQFSNSRSEMNVSTLELGDSALYLCASSSARGARTGELFFGEGSRLTVL.

V usage is TRBV6-2 or TRBV6-3 and J usage is TRBJ1-1; the D call of TRBD1 rests on TCRdb alone, since no DNA is present to check it. Germline V gene lookup returns CDR1 MNHEY and CDR2 SVGEGT. The CDR3 sequence is 13 residues long. CDR3 region: CASSLRANTEAFF.

The chain is built from TRBV12-3 or TRBV12-4 and TRBJ2-1. The CDR3 has 11 amino acids. CDR3 protein: CASSLLGLQFF.

The chain links TRBV30 to TRBJ2-3; TCRdb picks TRBD1, but there is no DNA to check that call. Germline V gives CDR1 GTSNPN, CDR2 SVGIG (reference sequence). This CDR3 spans 14 amino acids. The CDR3 is CASDRARSTDTQYF.

J is TRBJ2-1 and V is TRBV28; lacking DNA, the TRBD1 call made by TCRdb goes unchecked. The CDR3 length is 16 residues. Germline loops: CDR1 MDHEN, CDR2 SYDVKM. This chain's CDR3 is CASSHEGWGSYNEQFF. Full variable domain (remainder filled in from reference TRBV28 and TRBJ2-1): DVKVTQSSRYLVKRTGEKVFLECVQDMDHENMFWYRQDPGLGLRLIYFSYDVKMKEKGDIPEGYSVSREKKERFSLILESASTNQTSMYLCASSHEGWGSYNEQFFGPGTRLTVL.

This sequence joins TRBV6-5 and TRBJ1-2; TCRdb outputs TRBD1, but without DNA this stays unchecked. This CDR3 is built from 13 residues. Germline CDR1 reads MNHEY; CDR2 reads SVGAGI. The CDR3 loop reads CASSSGTDYGYTF.

V and J are TRBV3-1 and TRBJ2-5; the TCRdb call, TRBD2, lacks DNA for checking. Germline CDR1 reads LGHDT; CDR2 reads YNNKEL (reference sequence). The CDR3 is 15 residues long. This CDR3 is CASSQLAGKQETQYF.

The chain recombines TRBV7-2 with TRBJ2-7. Per the germline V gene, CDR1 is SGHTA and CDR2 is FQGNSA. This CDR3 contains 14 residues. The CDR3 here is CASSSSNAAYEQYF. The full variable domain, its missing parts supplied by reference TRBV7-2 and TRBJ2-7, is GAGVSQSPSNKVTEKGKDVELRCDPISGHTALYWYRQSLGQGLEFLIYFQGNSAPDKSGLPSDRFSAERTGGSVSTLTIQRTQQEDSAVYLCASSSSNAAYEQYFGPGTRLTVT.

The chain is built from TRBV5-6 and TRBJ2-2; TCRdb names TRBD2, which stays unverified in the absence of DNA. The CDR3 is 15 amino acids. Germline V gene sequence: CDR1 SGHDT, CDR2 YYEEEE. The CDR3 sequence: CASSPLGGRTGELFF.

This chain connects TRBV6-1 to TRBJ2-5; TCRdb selects TRBD2, and the lack of DNA leaves this call unchecked. This CDR3 spans 17 amino acids. Germline values: CDR1 MNHNS, CDR2 SASEGT. Here the CDR3 reads CASSRAEGLANQETQYF.

The chain is built from TRBV7-8 and TRBJ1-2; TCRdb's D call of TRBD1 is untestable without DNA. Germline V lookup: CDR1 SGHVS, CDR2 FQNEAQ. The CDR3 totals 14 residues. CDR3 protein: CASSVSLGEDGYTF.

The rearrangement links TRBV11-2 to TRBJ2-1; lacking DNA, the TRBD2 call made by TCRdb goes unchecked. Germline V gene data show CDR1 as SGHAT and CDR2 as FQNNGV. The length of the CDR3 is 17 residues. CDR3 amino acids: CASSLEGASGGYNEQFF.

The CDR3 loop reads CASSLALGGYEQYF. The V gene is TRBV5-1, the J gene TRBJ2-7; lacking DNA, the TRBD1 call made by TCRdb goes unchecked. This CDR3 has 14 amino acids. The germline gives CDR1 SGHRS, CDR2 YFSETQ.

The V gene is TRBV5-1, the J gene TRBJ2-3; the D call from TCRdb, TRBD2, cannot be confirmed without DNA. Germline V CDR1 and CDR2: SGHRS, YFSETQ. CDR3 length equals 13 residues. CDR3 region: CASSLAAGDTQYF.

The chain recombines TRBV11-2 with TRBJ2-7; TCRdb picks TRBD2, but there is no DNA to check that call. Germline-derived CDR1 and CDR2 are SGHAT and FQNNGV. The CDR3 has 18 residues. CDR3: CASSLRRTSGNIVPEQYF. Full variable domain (rest looked up from reference TRBV11-2 and TRBJ2-7): EAGVAQSPRYKIIEKRQSVAFWCNPISGHATLYWYQQILGQGPKLLIQFQNNGVVDDSQLPKDRFSAERLKGVDSTLKIQPAKLEDSAVYLCASSLRRTSGNIVPEQYFGPGTRLTVT.